This T cell receptor (beta chain) was observed in a study of beta chain features in type 1 diabetes. The study's findings and limits: Type 1 diabetes patients showed fewer insertions and more deletions at VDJ junctions. An over-representation of cells with high TCR expression could result from cDNA sequencing. Within each of all four CD4+ subsets, Type 1 diabetes patients had TCRB CDR3s that were moderately but significantly shorter.

Isolation of CD4+ naive, central memory, regulatory and stem cell-like memory cells was achieved by sorting via CD45RO/CCR7/CD25/CD127/CD95/CD27. Since all of the isolated RNA was reverse transcribed, expressed TCRB transcripts were what got sequenced. Clones were sequenced by immunoSEQ multiplex PCR, and TCRdb holds only the in-frame ones, with some missing. The repertoire holds 500,000 to 650,000 clones, with 12% as singletons. From germline, CDR1 is MNHEY and CDR2 SVGAGI. The CDR3 sequence is 15 residues long. Deletions cut 1 base from V and 7 bases from J, with 17 bases between. This clone was seen a few times. Its antigen is undetermined.

Material for sequencing was naive CD4+ T cells from blood. This sequence was found in a man under 40 with type 1 diabetes. The V call is TRBV6-5, the J call TRBJ2-7, with D perhaps TRBD1 (5 bases). The CDR3: CASSYFQGSSQEQYF. The CDR3 bases are TGTGCCAGCAGTTACTTCCAGGGTAGTAGTCAAGAGCAGTACTTC.